One and the same sample provided the 27 T cell receptor beta chains below, sequenced in a study of neurological immune-mediated disorders. TCRdb used MiXCR to reprocess the 5' RACE reads, holding one entry per CDR3 protein. Of tens of thousands of distinct CDR3 sequences in the sample, roughly 13% were seen once. Sequences were obtained from PBMCs. Source of these receptors: a woman in her 50s in good health.

This clonotype was detected ten times or more. The genes are TRBV20-1 and TRBJ2-1; D ambiguous. This CDR3 region has 11 residues. Germline assignment: CDR1 DFQATT and CDR2 SNEGSKA (reference sequence). Between the trimmed V and J ends, which lost 3 bases and 14 bases, there was a span of 14 bases. The CDR3 DNA reads TGCAGTGCTAGGAATCCGGGCCCAAAGTTCTTC. This codes for CSARNPGPKFF.

This clonotype was found many times. The junction departs from the called germline gene at one end, perhaps through a read error. The chain uses TRBV5-1 and TRBJ2-7, with D possibly being TRBD1 or TRBD2 (5 bases each). This CDR3 is 12 amino acids long. The germline gives CDR1 SGHRS, CDR2 YFSETQ. Here the CDR3 DNA reads TGCGCCAGCAGCATCGGGGCCTATGAGCAGTACTTC. Translating gives CASSIGAYEQYF.

The V gene is TRBV7-2, the J gene TRBJ2-5; D is unclear. Deletions cut 7 bases from V and 2 bases from J, with 11 bases between. Germline values: CDR1 SGHTA, CDR2 FQGNSA. The CDR3 is 13 residues long. The CDR3, as DNA: TGTGCCAGCATACTAAGGTTTCAAGAGACCCAGTACTTC. Encoded protein: CASILRFQETQYF.

This clonotype was picked up many times. The rearrangement uses TRBV12-3 or TRBV12-4 and TRBJ1-1, with D hard to call. Trimming took off 6 bases at V and 0 bases at J, with 8 bases between the two ends. The CDR3 contains 13 residues. CDR3: CASSPNMNTEAFF. As DNA, the CDR3 is TGTGCCAGCAGCCCCAATATGAACACTGAAGCTTTCTTT.

This clonotype showed up many times. V and J are TRBV28 and TRBJ1-6; D not certain. The CDR3 loop spans 15 amino acids. Germline CDR1 is MDHEN and CDR2 is SYDVKM. V lost 7 bases and J 4 bases, leaving 14 bases between the germline ends. As DNA, the CDR3 is TGTGCCAGCATAAGGCCAGGCCAGTATAATTCACCCCTCCACTTT. It specifies CASIRPGQYNSPLHF.

This clonotype has ten or more counts. This chain connects TRBV6-5 to TRBJ2-2; D perhaps matches TRBD2 (7 bases). The ends were cut back, 6 bases at V and 0 bases at J, with 14 bases in the middle. CDR1 and CDR2 (germline): MNHEY, SVGAGI. CDR3 length: 16 amino acids. Here the CDR3 DNA reads TGTGCCAGCAGGAAAAGGGAGGGGGCGAACACCGGGGAGCTGTTTTTT. This sequence encodes CASRKREGANTGELFF.

A note on this clonotype: One end of the junction varies from germline; a read error may be responsible. The rearrangement links TRBV5-6 to TRBJ2-3; no clear D gene. Germline V gives CDR1 SGHDT, CDR2 YYEEEE. This CDR3 has 11 residues. CDR3 amino acids: CASSLGDTKYF. CDR3 nucleotides: TGTGCCAGCAGCTTGGGAGATACGAAGTATTTT. Variable domain in full (rest from reference TRBV5-6 and TRBJ2-3): DAGVTQSPTHLIKTRGQQVTLRCSPKSGHDTVSWYQQALGQGPQFIFQYYEEEERQRGNFPDRFSGHQFPNYSSELNVNALLLGDSALYLCASSLGDTKYFGPGTRLTVL.

This clonotype was counted at least ten times. The chain combines TRBV5-1 with TRBJ2-7; no clear D. CDR1 and CDR2 (germline): SGHRS, YFSETQ. Trimming took off 4 bases at V and 4 bases at J, with 12 bases between the two ends. This CDR3 spans 13 amino acids. In nucleotides, the CDR3 is TGCGCCAGCAGCGGTGGGATTGATTACGAGCAGTACTTC. Its translation: CASSGGIDYEQYF.

The chain employs TRBV15 and TRBJ2-7; the D is unclear. V was pared by 0 bases and J by 7 bases, with 19 bases between. CDR3 size: 16 residues. Germline lookup yields CDR1 LNHNV and CDR2 YYDKDF (reference sequence). In nucleotides, the CDR3 is TGTGCCACCAGCAGAGAGATTGCATTAGCCCCTGGAGAGCAGTACTTC. It is translated as CATSREIALAPGEQYF.

This clonotype was seen ten or more times. The chain has TRBV5-1 and TRBJ2-2; 11 positions agree with TRBD2. The germline CDR1 and CDR2 sequences are SGHRS and YFSETQ. This CDR3 region has 17 residues. The ends lost 2 bases at V and 7 bases at J; junction bases unmatched: 10. The CDR3 region has the DNA TGCGCCAGCAGCTTCGTAACTAGCGGGAGTACGGGCGGGGAGCTGTTTTTT. Translating gives CASSFVTSGSTGGELFF.

This clonotype was counted many times. The rearrangement joins TRBV28 to TRBJ2-7, with D hard to call. Deletions cut 7 bases from V and 4 bases from J, with 14 bases between. CDR3 length: 13 residues. Germline V CDR1 and CDR2: MDHEN, SYDVKM. The CDR3 nucleotides read TGTGCCAGCAAACTGGGAACAGCGTACGAGCAGTACTTC. Translating gives CASKLGTAYEQYF. Supplemented by reference TRBV28 and TRBJ2-7, the full variable domain reads DVKVTQSSRYLVKRTGEKVFLECVQDMDHENMFWYRQDPGLGLRLIYFSYDVKMKEKGDIPEGYSVSREKKERFSLILESASTNQTSMYLCASKLGTAYEQYFGPGTRLTVT.

There are many counts of this clonotype. V and J are TRBV5-6 and TRBJ1-1; D uncertain. Trimming shortened V by 3 bases and J by 8 bases, and 14 bases separated the two germline ends. Germline CDR1 SGHDT, CDR2 YYEEEE. The CDR3 is 13 amino acids. This CDR3 reads CASSWTGYREAFF. CDR3 in DNA: TGTGCCAGCAGCTGGACCGGGTACAGAGAAGCTTTCTTT.

In the case of this clonotype: Germline is not matched at one junction end, which may reflect a read error. The gene calls are TRBV5-1 and TRBJ2-6; possibly TRBD1 or TRBD2 for D (5 bases each). CDR3 length: 15 amino acids. CDR1 is SGHRS, CDR2 YFSETQ, per germline. Written as DNA, the CDR3 is TGCGCCAGCAGCCTCCCTAGCTCTGGGGCCATCGTCCTGACTTTC. Its protein product is CASSLPSSGAIVLTF.

This clonotype was seen a few times. The genes are TRBV12-3 or TRBV12-4 and TRBJ2-7; 11 positions match TRBD2. CDR3 length: 14 residues. V was clipped by 8 bases and J by 4 bases; unmatched bases: 7. CDR3 region: CASRPRLAGYEQYF. As DNA, the CDR3 is TGTGCCAGCCGCCCCCGACTAGCGGGATACGAGCAGTACTTC.

This clonotype was seen only a few times. The genes are TRBV29-1 and TRBJ2-7; D may be TRBD2 (6 bases). The CDR3 covers 12 residues. V gave up 8 bases and J gave up 0 bases, with 11 bases separating them. Per the germline V gene, CDR1 is SQVTM and CDR2 is ANQGSEA. The CDR3 is CSTRGASYEQYF. The CDR3 DNA follows: TGCAGCACCCGCGGGGCCTCCTACGAGCAGTACTTC.

This clonotype was counted at least ten times. This chain connects TRBV5-1 to TRBJ2-5, with D maybe TRBD1 (5 bases). V gave up 0 bases and J gave up 5 bases, with 11 bases separating them. There are 14 residues in the CDR3. In germline, CDR1 is SGHRS, CDR2 YFSETQ. CDR3 nucleotides: TGCGCCAGCAGCTTGGCCTCTAACAGGGAGACCCAGTACTTC. Encoded protein: CASSLASNRETQYF.

This clonotype occurred many times. The chain is built from TRBV5-6 and TRBJ1-1; tentatively, D is TRBD1 (5 bases). Trimming removed 4 bases at V and 1 base at J, with 17 bases between. CDR1 is SGHDT, CDR2 YYEEEE, per germline. This CDR3 has 16 amino acids. The CDR3 protein is CASSQPGTGQNTEAFF. The CDR3 DNA sequence: TGTGCCAGCAGCCAACCTGGGACGGGCCAGAACACTGAAGCTTTCTTT.

The chain uses TRBV5-1 and TRBJ2-1; D call uncertain. Germline V gives CDR1 SGHRS, CDR2 YFSETQ. CDR3 length equals 16 residues. The V end was cut by 0 bases, the J end by 8 bases, with 18 bases between. CDR3 loop: CASSLDPMGNSYEQFF. The CDR3 coding sequence is TGCGCCAGCAGCTTGGATCCAATGGGCAACAGTTATGAGCAGTTCTTC. Combining the CDR3 with reference TRBV5-1 and TRBJ2-1 gives the whole variable domain KAGVTQTPRYLIKTRGQQVTLSCSPISGHRSVSWYQQTPGQGLQFLFEYFSETQRNKGNFPGRFSGRQFSNSRSEMNVSTLELGDSALYLCASSLDPMGNSYEQFFGPGTRLTVL.

Comment on this clonotype: Since a much larger clone is just one base distant, this may be a read error. V and J are TRBV5-1 and TRBJ1-1; 10 bases agree with TRBD1. The CDR3 totals 14 residues. Germline CDR1 SGHRS, CDR2 YFSETQ. Trimming removed 6 bases from V and 4 bases from J; junction bases left unmatched: 6. The CDR3 DNA reads as TGCGCCAGCATCGACAGGGGGCGGGGCACTGAAGCTTTCTTT. Its translation is CASIDRGRGTEAFF.

This clonotype was picked up one time. V usage is TRBV5-1 and J usage is TRBJ2-7; 9 nucleotides agree with TRBD2. The CDR3 covers 16 residues. V lost 4 bases and J lost 5; bases outside the gene matches: 13. The germline V gene has CDR1 SGHRS and CDR2 YFSETQ. For the CDR3, the DNA is TGCGCCAGCAGCATATGCCGATTAGCGGGGGTCCACGAGCAGTACTTC. This codes for CASSICRLAGVHEQYF.

At least ten counts were recorded for this clonotype. The chain uses TRBV4-2 and TRBJ2-1, with D possibly being TRBD2 (6 bases). The CDR3 loop spans 16 amino acids. Trimming left V 3 bases short and J 0 bases short, with 12 bases between. Germline V gene lookup returns CDR1 LGHNA and CDR2 YNFKEQ. CDR3 in DNA: TGTGCCAGCAGCCATCGGGACTCTAGCTCCTACAATGAGCAGTTCTTC. Translating it yields CASSHRDSSSYNEQFF.

In this sample, this clonotype turned up many times. The chain links TRBV6-5 to TRBJ1-1, with D possibly matching TRBD1 (5 bases). Germline V gene data show CDR1 as MNHEY and CDR2 as SVGAGI. Trimming cost V 4 bases and J 7 bases, with 25 bases left between them. The CDR3 is 17 amino acids. The CDR3 coding sequence is TGTGCCAGCAGTTCTCTGAGGGCAGGGCTAGGGCCACGTGAAGCTTTCTTT. It specifies CASSSLRAGLGPREAFF.

This clonotype was seen at least ten times. At one end the junction does not follow the germline gene, possibly because of a read error. The genes are TRBV7-7 and TRBJ2-5; maybe TRBD1 (6 bases). This CDR3 has 14 residues. Germline CDR1 reads SSHAT; CDR2 reads FNYEAQ (reference sequence). This chain's CDR3 is CASSQQDSSETQYF. CDR3 sequence (DNA): TGTGCTAGCAGCCAACAGGACAGCTCAGAGACCCAGTACTTC. Using reference TRBV7-7 and TRBJ2-5 for the parts outside the CDR3, the full variable domain is GAGVSQSPRYKVTKRGQDVTLRCDPISSHATLYWYQQALGQGPEFLTYFNYEAQPDKSGLPSDRFSAERPEGSISTLTIQRTEQRDSAMYRCASSQQDSSETQYFGPGTRLLVL.

This clonotype has just one count. Compared with germline, one end of the junction differs, possibly owing to a read error. The rearrangement joins TRBV5-1 to TRBJ2-2; D might be TRBD2 (5 bases). From germline, CDR1 is SGHRS and CDR2 YFSETQ. This CDR3 region has 19 residues. The CDR3 loop is CASSPYRDRVKANTGEMFF. The CDR3 DNA reads as TGCGCCAGCAGCCCCTACCGGGATAGGGTCAAAGCGAACACCGGGGAGATGTTTTTT.

This clonotype was detected many times. J is TRBJ2-5 and V is TRBV20-1, with 14 positions matching TRBD2. Germline values: CDR1 DFQATT, CDR2 SNEGSKA (reference sequence). With V trimmed by 1 base and J by 2 bases, 3 bases remained unmatched. This CDR3 region has 16 residues. This chain's CDR3 is CSARAGLAGEQETQYF. The CDR3 DNA follows: TGCAGTGCTAGAGCGGGACTAGCGGGAGAGCAAGAGACCCAGTACTTC.

There are many counts of this clonotype. The V gene is TRBV5-1, the J gene TRBJ2-7; 9 bases agree with TRBD1. The germline V gene has CDR1 SGHRS and CDR2 YFSETQ. Trimming took 1 base from V and 4 from J; bases not matched to a gene: 9. There are 16 residues in the CDR3. The CDR3 DNA is TGCGCCAGCAGCTTGTCCCTGGGACAGGGCTATTACGAGCAGTACTTC. This codes for CASSLSLGQGYYEQYF.

This clonotype was observed many times. The chain links TRBV10-3 to TRBJ2-6, with D tentatively TRBD1 (5 bases). Trimming cost V 5 bases and J 2 bases, with 7 bases left between them. Looked up from germline, CDR1 is ENHRY and CDR2 is SYGVKD. The CDR3 runs to 14 residues. CDR3 nucleotide sequence: TGTGCCATCAGTAGGGGCGCTGGGGCCAACGTCCTGACTTTC. It codes for CAISRGAGANVLTF.